The TCR beta chain described here comes from a study of beta chain features in type 1 diabetes. Study findings and constraints: It was not settled here whether HLA type affects TCRB rearrangement. Compared with healthy donors, patients appeared to share more similar naive, central memory and regulatory TCRB repertoires. Among patients with Type 1 diabetes, TCRB CDR3s were moderately but significantly shorter in every one of the four CD4+ subsets. When VDJ junctions were examined, type 1 diabetes patients showed fewer insertions and more deletions.

This clone was seen a handful of times. Its antigen is not known. Additional DNA sequences in this sample encode the identical CDR3. Of the isolated RNA, all was reverse transcribed, and so the sequenced material was expressed TCRB transcripts. Assay: immunoSEQ multiplex PCR; the TCRdb copy retains only in-frame clones and omits some. The top ten clones hold approximately 0.11% of a sample with about 650,000 clones, 9.5% to 15% of them seen once. The CDR3 spans 13 residues. V lost 0 bases and J 1 base, leaving 3 bases between the germline ends. Germline V lookup: CDR1 LNHNV, CDR2 YYDKDF (reference sequence).

The rearrangement links TRBV15 to TRBJ1-2, with unresolved D. Sequencing input: naive CD4+ T cells from blood. This TCR was recovered from a man aged 30 to 45 with type 1 diabetes. In DNA, the CDR3 is TGTGCCACCAGCAGAGACCTTAACTATGGCTACACCTTC. The encoded protein is CATSRDLNYGYTF.